This TCR beta chain was captured in a study of blood T cell repertoires in COVID-19. Using immunoSEQ multiplex PCR, the repertoire was profiled, and TCRdb retains in-frame clones only, with some absent. The sample has under 150,000 clones, about 86% seen once; the top ten hold about 4.3%. Germline V CDR1 and CDR2: SGHRS, YFSETQ. Unmatched junction bases numbered 12, after V lost 7 bases and J lost 8 bases. This CDR3 spans 14 amino acids. This sequence originates from a middle-aged woman with acute or convalescent COVID-19. The V and J genes are TRBV5-1 and TRBJ1-2; 9 nucleotides line up with TRBD1. Sequencing was carried out using peripheral blood. The CDR3 protein is CASARGAQGAGYTF. The CDR3 DNA reads TGCGCCAGCGCCCGGGGGGCACAGGGGGCCGGCTACACCTTC. Full variable domain (remainder filled in from reference TRBV5-1 and TRBJ1-2): KAGVTQTPRYLIKTRGQQVTLSCSPISGHRSVSWYQQTPGQGLQFLFEYFSETQRNKGNFPGRFSGRQFSNSRSEMNVSTLELGDSALYLCASARGAQGAGYTFGSGTRLTVV.